This TCR beta chain is drawn from a study of cytomegalovirus exposure and HLA in healthy donors listed by TCRdb under 2017. As for the study more broadly: According to a later analysis, one platform produced both the 100 to 150 validation repertoires and the 666 repertoires of the first cohort. To predict cytomegalovirus infection status, the study brought together high-throughput TCR immunosequencing, statistical association of individual TCRs with disease status, and machine learning. Along with the approximately 600-subject first cohort, a separate validation cohort of roughly 110 different subjects was used. The aim of the study was to test whether cataloging public T cell receptors could identify signatures of past pathogen exposure. The study at large found these results: The classifier was reported to diagnose cytomegalovirus status with high specificity and sensitivity in both the original and validation cohorts. A later analysis had no HLA typing for the validation cohort, so co-occurrence there was scored across all 110 or so repertoires. The authors suggested that the approach could potentially be generalized to other disease states and immunological phenotypes. In the study, around 160 TCR beta chains were listed as associated with cytomegalovirus. In vitro tests confirmed that a few of the cytomegalovirus-associated TCR beta chains recognize cytomegalovirus antigens. A later analysis found that TCRs clustered in the first cohort also tended to co-occur in the roughly 120 validation repertoires, with just under 95% of cluster scores above 0. Most TCR sequences were observed very rarely across donors, whereas some public TCRs were present in many individuals.

Separate from the approximately 690-subject first cohort, the validation cohort of 90 to 150 subjects was the group to which the donors belonged. About this clone: It has no known antigen specificity. No quality values exist for individual bases; no much larger clone is one base distant.

The receptor library was made with the immunoSEQ multiplex PCR assay. Under the source paper's analysis protocol: To diagnose cytomegalovirus status from the catalog of TCR beta chain sequences, a statistical classification framework was built. Not all clones reach the TCRdb copy of this immuneACCESS table, which keeps in-frame sequences only. Checked studies attribute under half of the gap to unresolved V genes and leave the rest unexplained. The DNA was the basis for D and trimming; V, J and clone size are from that table. The sample profile shows about 74,000 clones; less than 95% of them were found once. About 1.9% of the sample rests with the top ten. Trimming at the junction amounts to 0 bases on V and 2 bases on J, and the germline ends lie 8 bases apart. From the germline V gene, CDR1 is SGHRS and CDR2 is YFSETQ. Inclusive of the bounding cysteine and phenylalanine, the CDR3 is 14 residues long. The DNA shown is the 42-base CDR3, in frame from base 1.

The receptor's source is a woman aged 18-30 years in good health and CMV-seropositive. Sequenced input: PBMCs. The rearranged chain carries TRBV5-1 and TRBJ2-5, with the D gene uncertain. The CDR3 has the sequence CASSLGQAQETQYF. The bases are TGCGCCAGCAGCTTGGGTCAGGCTCAAGAGACCCAGTACTTC.